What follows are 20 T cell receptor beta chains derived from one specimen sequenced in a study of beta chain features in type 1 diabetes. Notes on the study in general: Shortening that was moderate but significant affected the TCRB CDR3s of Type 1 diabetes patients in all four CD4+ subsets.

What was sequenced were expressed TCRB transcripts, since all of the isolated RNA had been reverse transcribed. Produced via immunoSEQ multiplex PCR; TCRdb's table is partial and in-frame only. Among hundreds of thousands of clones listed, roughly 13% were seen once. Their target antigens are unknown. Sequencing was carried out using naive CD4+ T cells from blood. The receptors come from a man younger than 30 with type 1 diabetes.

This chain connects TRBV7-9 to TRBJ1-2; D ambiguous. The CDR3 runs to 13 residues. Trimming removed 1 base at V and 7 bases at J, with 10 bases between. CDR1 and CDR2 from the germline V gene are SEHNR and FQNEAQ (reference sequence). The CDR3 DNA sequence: TGTGCCAGCAGCTTAGGGGAGGGTGGTGGCTACACCTTC. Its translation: CASSLGEGGGYTF.

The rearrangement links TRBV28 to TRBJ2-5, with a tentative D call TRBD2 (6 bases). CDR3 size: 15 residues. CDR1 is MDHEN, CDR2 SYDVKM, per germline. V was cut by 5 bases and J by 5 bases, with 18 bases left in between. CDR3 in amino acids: CASSDTGGKGETQYF. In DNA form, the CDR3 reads TGTGCCAGCAGTGATACAGGCGGGAAAGGGGAGACCCAGTACTTC. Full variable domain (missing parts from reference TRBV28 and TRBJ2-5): DVKVTQSSRYLVKRTGEKVFLECVQDMDHENMFWYRQDPGLGLRLIYFSYDVKMKEKGDIPEGYSVSREKKERFSLILESASTNQTSMYLCASSDTGGKGETQYFGPGTRLLVL.

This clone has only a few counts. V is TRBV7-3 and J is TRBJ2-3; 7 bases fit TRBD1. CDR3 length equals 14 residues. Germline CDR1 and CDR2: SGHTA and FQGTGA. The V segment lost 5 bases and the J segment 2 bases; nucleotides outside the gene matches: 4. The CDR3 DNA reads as TGTGCCAGCAGCGAGGACAGGACCACAGATACGCAGTATTTT. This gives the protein CASSEDRTTDTQYF.

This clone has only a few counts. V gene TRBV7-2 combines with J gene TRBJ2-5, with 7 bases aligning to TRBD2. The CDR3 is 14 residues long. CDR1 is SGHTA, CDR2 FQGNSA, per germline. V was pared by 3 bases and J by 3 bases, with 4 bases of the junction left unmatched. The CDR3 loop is CASSFQGGKETQYF. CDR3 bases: TGTGCCAGCAGCTTTCAGGGAGGGAAAGAGACCCAGTACTTC.

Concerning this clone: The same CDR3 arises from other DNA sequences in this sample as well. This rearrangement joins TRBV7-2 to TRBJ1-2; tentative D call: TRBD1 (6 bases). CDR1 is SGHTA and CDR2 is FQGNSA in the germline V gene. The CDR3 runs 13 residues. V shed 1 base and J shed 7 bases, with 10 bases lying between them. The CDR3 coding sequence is TGTGCCAGCAGCTTAGGGCAGGGGTCTGGCTACACCTTC. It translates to CASSLGQGSGYTF.

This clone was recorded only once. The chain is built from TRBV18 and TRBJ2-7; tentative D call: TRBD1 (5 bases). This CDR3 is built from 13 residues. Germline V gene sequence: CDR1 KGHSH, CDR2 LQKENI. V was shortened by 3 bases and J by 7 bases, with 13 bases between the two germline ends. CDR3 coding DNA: TGTGCCAGCTCACCTAAGGGGTCCGGGGAGCAGTACTTC. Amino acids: CASSPKGSGEQYF.

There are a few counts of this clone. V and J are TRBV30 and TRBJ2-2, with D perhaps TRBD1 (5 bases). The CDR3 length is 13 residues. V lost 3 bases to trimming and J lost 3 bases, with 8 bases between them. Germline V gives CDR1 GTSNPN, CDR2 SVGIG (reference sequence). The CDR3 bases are TGTGCCTGGAGATTACAGGACACCGGGGAGCTGTTTTTT. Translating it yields CAWRLQDTGELFF. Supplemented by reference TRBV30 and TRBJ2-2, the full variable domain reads SQTIHQWPATLVQPVGSPLSLECTVEGTSNPNLYWYRQAAGRGLQLLFYSVGIGQISSEVPQNLSASRPQDRQFILSSKKLLLSDSGFYLCAWRLQDTGELFFGEGSRLTVL.

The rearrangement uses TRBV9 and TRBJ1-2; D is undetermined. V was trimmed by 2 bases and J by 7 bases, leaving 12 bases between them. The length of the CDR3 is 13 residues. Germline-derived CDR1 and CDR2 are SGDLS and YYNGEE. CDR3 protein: CASSVLERGGYTF. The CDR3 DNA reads TGTGCCAGCAGCGTGCTGGAACGGGGTGGCTACACCTTC. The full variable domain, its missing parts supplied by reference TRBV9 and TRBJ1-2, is DSGVTQTPKHLITATGQRVTLRCSPRSGDLSVYWYQQSLDQGLQFLIQYYNGEERAKGNILERFSAQQFPDLHSELNLSSLELGDSALYFCASSVLERGGYTFGSGTRLTVV.

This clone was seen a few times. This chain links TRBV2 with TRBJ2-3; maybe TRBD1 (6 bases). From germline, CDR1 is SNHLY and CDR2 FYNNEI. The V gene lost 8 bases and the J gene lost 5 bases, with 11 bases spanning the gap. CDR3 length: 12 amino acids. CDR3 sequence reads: CASRGRGDTQYF. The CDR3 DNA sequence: TGTGCCAGCCGGGGCAGGGGAGATACGCAGTATTTT.

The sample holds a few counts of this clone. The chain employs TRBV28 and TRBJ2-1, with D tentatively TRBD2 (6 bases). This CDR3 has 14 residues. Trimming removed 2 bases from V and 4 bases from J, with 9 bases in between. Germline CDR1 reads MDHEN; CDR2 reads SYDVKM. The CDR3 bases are TGTGCCAGCAGTTTAGCGGGGAGATACAATGAGCAGTTCTTC. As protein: CASSLAGRYNEQFF.

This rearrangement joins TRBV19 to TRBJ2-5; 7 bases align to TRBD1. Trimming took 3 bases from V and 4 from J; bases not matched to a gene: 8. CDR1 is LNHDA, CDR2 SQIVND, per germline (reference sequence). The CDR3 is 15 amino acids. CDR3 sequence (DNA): TGTGCCAGTAGTATTGGACAAGCAGGGGGAGAGACCCAGTACTTC. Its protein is CASSIGQAGGETQYF.

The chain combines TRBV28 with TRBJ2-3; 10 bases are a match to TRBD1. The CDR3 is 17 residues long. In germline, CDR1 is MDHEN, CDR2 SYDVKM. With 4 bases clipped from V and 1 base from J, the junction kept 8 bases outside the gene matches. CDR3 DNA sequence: TGTGCCAGCAGTTCCGGGACAGGGGTGGGTGGCACAGATACGCAGTATTTT. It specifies CASSSGTGVGGTDTQYF.

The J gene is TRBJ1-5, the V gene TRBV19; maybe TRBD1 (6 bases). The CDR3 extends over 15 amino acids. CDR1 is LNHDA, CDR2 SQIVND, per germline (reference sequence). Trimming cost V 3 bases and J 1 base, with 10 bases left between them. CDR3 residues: CASSIGGGSNQPQHF. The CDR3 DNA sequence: TGTGCCAGTAGTATTGGAGGGGGGAGCAATCAGCCCCAGCATTTT.

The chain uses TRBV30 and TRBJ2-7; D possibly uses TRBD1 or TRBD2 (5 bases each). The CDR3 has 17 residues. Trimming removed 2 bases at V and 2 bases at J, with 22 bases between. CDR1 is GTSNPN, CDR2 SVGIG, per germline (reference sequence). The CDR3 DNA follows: TGTGCCTGGAGTCCCCAAACGGGACGGCCCGATCCCTACGAGCAGTACTTC. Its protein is CAWSPQTGRPDPYEQYF. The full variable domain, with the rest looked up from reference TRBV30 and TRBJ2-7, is SQTIHQWPATLVQPVGSPLSLECTVEGTSNPNLYWYRQAAGRGLQLLFYSVGIGQISSEVPQNLSASRPQDRQFILSSKKLLLSDSGFYLCAWSPQTGRPDPYEQYFGPGTRLTVT.

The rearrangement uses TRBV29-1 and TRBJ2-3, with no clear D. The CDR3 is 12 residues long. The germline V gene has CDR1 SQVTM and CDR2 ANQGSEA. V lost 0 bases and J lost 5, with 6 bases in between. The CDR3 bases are TGCAGCGTTGAAGACAGAAGAGATACGCAGTATTTT. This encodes CSVEDRRDTQYF.

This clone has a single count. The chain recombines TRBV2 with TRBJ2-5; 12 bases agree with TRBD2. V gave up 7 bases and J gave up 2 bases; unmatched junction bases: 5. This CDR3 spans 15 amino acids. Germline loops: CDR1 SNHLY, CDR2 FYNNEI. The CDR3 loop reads CASTRTSGAQETQYF. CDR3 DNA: TGTGCCAGCACCCGGACTAGCGGGGCTCAAGAGACCCAGTACTTC.

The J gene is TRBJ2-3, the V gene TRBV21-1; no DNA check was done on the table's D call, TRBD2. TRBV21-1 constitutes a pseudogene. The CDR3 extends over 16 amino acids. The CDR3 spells CASIHIPRGGFDTQYF. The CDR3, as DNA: TGTGCCAGCATCCATATTCCCCGGGGGGGCTTCGATACGCAGTATTTT.

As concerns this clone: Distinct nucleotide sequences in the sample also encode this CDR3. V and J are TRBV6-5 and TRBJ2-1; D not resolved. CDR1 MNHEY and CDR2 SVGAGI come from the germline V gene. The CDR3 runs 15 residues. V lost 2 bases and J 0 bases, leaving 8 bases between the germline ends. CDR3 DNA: TGTGCCAGCAGTTACAGGGCGAGCTCCTACAATGAGCAGTTCTTC. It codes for CASSYRASSYNEQFF.

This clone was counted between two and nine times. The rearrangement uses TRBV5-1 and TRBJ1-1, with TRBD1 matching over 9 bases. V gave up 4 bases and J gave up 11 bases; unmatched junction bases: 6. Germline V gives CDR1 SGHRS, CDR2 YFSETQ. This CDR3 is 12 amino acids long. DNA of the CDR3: TGCGCCAGCAGCCTAGGGACAGGGTACGCTTTCTTT. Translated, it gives CASSLGTGYAFF.

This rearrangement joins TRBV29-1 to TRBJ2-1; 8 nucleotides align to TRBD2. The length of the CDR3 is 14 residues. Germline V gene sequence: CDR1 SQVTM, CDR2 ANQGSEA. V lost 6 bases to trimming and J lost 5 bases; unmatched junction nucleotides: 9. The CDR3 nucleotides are TGCAGCGTCTCCCTGTTGCGGGGGGACAATGAGCAGTTCTTC. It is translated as CSVSLLRGDNEQFF.